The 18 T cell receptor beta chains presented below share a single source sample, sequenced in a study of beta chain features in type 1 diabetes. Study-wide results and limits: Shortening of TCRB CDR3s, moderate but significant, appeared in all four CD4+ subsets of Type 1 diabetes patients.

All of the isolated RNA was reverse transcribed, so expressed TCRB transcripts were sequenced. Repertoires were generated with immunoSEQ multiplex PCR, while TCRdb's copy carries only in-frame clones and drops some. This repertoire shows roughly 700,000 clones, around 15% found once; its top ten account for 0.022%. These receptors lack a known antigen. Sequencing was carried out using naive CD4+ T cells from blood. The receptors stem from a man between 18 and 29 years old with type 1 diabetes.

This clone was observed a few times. The CDR3 nucleotides read TGTGCCACGACCCGGGCCTCTAATTCACCCCTCCACTTT. Translated: CATTRASNSPLHF. V usage is TRBV15 and J usage is TRBJ1-6; D gene ambiguous. This CDR3 is built from 13 residues. V lost 9 bases to trimming and J lost 6 bases, with 12 bases between them. Germline assignment: CDR1 LNHNV and CDR2 YYDKDF (reference sequence).

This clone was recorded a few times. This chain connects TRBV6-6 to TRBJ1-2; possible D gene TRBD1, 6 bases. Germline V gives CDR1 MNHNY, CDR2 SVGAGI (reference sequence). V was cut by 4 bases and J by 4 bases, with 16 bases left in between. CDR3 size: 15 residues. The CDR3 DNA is TGTGCCAGCAGTTCTAGGACAGAAACTATCTATGGCTACACCTTC. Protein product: CASSSRTETIYGYTF.

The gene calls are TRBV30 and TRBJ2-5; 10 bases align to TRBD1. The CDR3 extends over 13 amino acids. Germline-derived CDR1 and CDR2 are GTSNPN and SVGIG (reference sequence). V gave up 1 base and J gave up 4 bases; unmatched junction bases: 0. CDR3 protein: CAWSGDRGETQYF. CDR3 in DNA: TGTGCCTGGAGTGGGGACAGGGGAGAGACCCAGTACTTC.

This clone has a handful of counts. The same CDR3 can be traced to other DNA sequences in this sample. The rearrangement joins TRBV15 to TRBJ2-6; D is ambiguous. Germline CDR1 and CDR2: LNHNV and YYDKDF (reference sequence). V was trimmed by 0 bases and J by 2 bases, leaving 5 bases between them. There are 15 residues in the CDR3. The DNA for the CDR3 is TGTGCCACCAGCAGAGATCTTGCTGGGGCCAACGTCCTGACTTTC. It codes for CATSRDLAGANVLTF.

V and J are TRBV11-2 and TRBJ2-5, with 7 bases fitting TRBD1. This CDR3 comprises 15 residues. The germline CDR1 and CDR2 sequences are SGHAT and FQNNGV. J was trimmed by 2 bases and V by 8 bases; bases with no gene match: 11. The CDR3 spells CASCRGGRNQETQYF. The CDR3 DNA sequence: TGTGCCAGCTGTCGAGGGGGCCGGAATCAAGAGACCCAGTACTTC.

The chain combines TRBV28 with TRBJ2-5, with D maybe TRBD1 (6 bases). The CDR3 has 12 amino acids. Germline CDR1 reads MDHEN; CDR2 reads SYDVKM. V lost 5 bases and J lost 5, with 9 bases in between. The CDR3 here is CASSQQGETQYF. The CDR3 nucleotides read TGTGCCAGCAGTCAGCAGGGGGAGACCCAGTACTTC.

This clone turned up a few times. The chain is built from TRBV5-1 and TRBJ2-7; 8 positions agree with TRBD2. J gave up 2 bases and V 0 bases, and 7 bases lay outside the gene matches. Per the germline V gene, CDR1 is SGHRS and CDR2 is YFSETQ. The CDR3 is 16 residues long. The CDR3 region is CASSLAPERETYEQYF. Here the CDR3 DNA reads TGCGCCAGCAGCTTGGCCCCCGAGCGGGAGACCTACGAGCAGTACTTC.

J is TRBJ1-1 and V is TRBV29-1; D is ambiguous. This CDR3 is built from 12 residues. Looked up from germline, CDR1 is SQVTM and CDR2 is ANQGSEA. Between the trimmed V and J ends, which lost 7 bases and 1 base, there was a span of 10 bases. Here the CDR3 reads CSATAGNTEAFF. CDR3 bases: TGCAGCGCCACCGCCGGGAACACTGAAGCTTTCTTT.

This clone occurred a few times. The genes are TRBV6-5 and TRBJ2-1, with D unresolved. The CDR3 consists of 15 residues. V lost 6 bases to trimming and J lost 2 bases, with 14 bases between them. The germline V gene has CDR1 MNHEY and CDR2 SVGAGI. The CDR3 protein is CASSYSGVPYNEQFF. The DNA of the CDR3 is TGTGCCAGCAGCTATAGTGGGGTTCCCTACAATGAGCAGTTCTTC.

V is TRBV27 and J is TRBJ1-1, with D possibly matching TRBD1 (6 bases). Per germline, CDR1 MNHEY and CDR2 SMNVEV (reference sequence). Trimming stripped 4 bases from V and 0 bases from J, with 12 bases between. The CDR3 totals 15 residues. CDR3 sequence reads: CASSWGRGMNTEAFF. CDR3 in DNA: TGTGCCAGCAGTTGGGGCAGGGGAATGAACACTGAAGCTTTCTTT.

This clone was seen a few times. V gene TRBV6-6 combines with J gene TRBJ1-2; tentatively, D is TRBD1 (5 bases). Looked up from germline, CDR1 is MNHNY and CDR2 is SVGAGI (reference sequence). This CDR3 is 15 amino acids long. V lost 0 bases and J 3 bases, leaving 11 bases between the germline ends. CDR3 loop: CASSYSWGPDYGYTF. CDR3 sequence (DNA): TGTGCCAGCAGTTACTCCTGGGGCCCGGACTATGGCTACACCTTC.

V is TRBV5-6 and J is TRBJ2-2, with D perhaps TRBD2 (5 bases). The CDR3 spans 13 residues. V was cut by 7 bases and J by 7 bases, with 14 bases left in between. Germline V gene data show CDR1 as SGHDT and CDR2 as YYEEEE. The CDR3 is CASGFTAGGELFF. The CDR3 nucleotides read TGTGCCAGCGGTTTTACGGCGGGCGGGGAGCTGTTTTTT.

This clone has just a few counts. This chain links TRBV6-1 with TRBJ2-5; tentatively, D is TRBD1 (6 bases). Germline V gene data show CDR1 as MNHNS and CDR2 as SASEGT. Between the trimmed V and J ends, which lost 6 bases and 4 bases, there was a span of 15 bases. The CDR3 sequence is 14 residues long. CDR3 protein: CASSSDSSRETQYF. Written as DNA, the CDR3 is TGTGCCAGCAGCTCGGACAGTAGCCGAGAGACCCAGTACTTC.

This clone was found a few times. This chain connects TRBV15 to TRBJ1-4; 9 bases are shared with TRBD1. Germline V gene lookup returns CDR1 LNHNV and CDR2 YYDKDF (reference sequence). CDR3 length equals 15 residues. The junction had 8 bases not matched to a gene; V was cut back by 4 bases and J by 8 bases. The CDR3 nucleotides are TGTGCCACCAGCACCGCCGGGACAGGGCGGGAAAAACTGTTTTTT. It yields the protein CATSTAGTGREKLFF.

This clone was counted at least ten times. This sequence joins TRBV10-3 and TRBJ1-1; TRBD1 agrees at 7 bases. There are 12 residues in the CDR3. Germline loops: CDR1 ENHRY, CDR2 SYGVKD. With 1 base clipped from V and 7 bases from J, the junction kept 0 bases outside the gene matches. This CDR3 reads CAISEYRGEAFF. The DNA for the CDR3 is TGTGCCATCAGTGAGTACAGGGGTGAAGCTTTCTTT.

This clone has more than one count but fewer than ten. In DNA form, the CDR3 reads TGTGCCAGCTCACCACGGGCGGGAGAGACCCAGTACTTC. Translated, it gives CASSPRAGETQYF. The chain recombines TRBV18 with TRBJ2-5; possible D gene TRBD2, 5 bases. CDR1 is KGHSH and CDR2 is LQKENI in the germline V gene. The CDR3 runs to 13 residues. Trimming took 1 base from V and 4 from J, leaving 7 bases between them.

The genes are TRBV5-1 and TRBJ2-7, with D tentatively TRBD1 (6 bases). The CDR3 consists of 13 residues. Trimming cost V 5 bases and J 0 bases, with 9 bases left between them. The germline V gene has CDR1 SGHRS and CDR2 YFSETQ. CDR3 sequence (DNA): TGCGCCAGCAGTCGGACAGACTCCTACGAGCAGTACTTC. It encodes CASSRTDSYEQYF.

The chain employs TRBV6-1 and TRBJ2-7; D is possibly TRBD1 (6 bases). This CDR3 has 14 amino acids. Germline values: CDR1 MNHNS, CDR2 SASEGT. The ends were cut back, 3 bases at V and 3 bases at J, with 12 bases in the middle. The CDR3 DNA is TGTGCCAGCAGTGAGGTCAGGGGAGACTACGAGCAGTACTTC. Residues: CASSEVRGDYEQYF.